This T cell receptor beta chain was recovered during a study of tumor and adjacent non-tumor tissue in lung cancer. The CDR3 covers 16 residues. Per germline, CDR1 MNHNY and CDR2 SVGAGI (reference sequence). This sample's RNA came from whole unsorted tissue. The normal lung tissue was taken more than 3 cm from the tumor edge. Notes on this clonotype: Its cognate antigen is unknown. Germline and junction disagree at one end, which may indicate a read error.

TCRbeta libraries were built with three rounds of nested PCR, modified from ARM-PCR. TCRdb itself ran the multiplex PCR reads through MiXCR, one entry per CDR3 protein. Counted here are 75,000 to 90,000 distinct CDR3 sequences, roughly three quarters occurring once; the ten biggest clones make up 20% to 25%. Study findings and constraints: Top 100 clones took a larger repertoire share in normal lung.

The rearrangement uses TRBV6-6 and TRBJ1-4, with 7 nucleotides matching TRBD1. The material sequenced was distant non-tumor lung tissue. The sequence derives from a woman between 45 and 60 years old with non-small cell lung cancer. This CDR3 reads CASSSPAGTAGEKTVF. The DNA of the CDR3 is TGTGCCAGCAGTTCTCCCGCCGGGACAGCAGGGGAAAAAACTGTTTTT.